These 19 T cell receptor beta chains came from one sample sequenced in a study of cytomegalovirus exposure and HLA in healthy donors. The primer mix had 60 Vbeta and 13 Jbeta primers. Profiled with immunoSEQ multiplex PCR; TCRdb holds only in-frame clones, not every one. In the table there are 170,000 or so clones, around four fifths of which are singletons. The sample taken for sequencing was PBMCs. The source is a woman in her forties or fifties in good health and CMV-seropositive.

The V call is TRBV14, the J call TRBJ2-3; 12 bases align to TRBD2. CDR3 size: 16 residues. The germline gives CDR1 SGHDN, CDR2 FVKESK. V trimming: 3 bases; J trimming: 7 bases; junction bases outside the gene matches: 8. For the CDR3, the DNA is TGTGCCAGCAGCCACGCTGGACTAGCGGGGATGTATACGCAGTATTTT. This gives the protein CASSHAGLAGMYTQYF. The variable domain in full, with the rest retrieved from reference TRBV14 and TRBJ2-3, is EAGVTQFPSHSVIEKGQTVTLRCDPISGHDNLYWYRRVMGKEIKFLLHFVKESKQDESGMPNNRFLAERTGGTYSTLKVQPAELEDSGVYFCASSHAGLAGMYTQYFGPGTRLTVL.

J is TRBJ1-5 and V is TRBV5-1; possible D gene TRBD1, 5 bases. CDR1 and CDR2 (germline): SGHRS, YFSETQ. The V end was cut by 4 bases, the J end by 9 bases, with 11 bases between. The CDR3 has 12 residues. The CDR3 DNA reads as TGCGCCAGCAGCCCCGCGGGACGGCCCCAGCATTTT. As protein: CASSPAGRPQHF.

CDR3 amino acids: CASSPGEQYF. The DNA for the CDR3 is TGTGCCAGCAGCCCGGGGGAGCAGTACTTC. V is TRBV21-1 and J is TRBJ2-7; TRBD2 is taken as the D call from the table, unchecked against the DNA. TRBV21-1 is deemed a pseudogene. The CDR3 is 10 residues long.

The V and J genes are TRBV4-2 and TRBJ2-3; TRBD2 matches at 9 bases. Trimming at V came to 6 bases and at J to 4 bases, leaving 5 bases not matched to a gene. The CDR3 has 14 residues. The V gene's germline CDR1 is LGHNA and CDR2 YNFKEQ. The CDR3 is CASRGGGASDTQYF. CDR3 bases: TGTGCCAGCAGGGGCGGGGGGGCATCAGATACGCAGTATTTT.

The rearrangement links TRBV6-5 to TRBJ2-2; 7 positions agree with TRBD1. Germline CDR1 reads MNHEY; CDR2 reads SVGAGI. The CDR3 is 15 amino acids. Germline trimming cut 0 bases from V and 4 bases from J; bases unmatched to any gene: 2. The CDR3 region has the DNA TGTGCCAGCAGTTACTCAGGGGGCCGCACCGGGGAGCTGTTTTTT. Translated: CASSYSGGRTGELFF.

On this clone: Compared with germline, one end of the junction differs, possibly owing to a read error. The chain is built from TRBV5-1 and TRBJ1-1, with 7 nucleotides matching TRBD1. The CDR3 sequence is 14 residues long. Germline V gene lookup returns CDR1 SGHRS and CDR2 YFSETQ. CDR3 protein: CASSTQTGNAEAFF. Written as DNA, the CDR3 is TGCGCCAGCAGCACCCAGACAGGGAACGCTGAAGCTTTCTTT.

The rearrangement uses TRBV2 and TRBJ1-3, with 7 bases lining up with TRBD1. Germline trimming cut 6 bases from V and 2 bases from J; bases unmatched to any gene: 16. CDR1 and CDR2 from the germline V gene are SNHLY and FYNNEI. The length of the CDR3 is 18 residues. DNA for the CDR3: TGTGCCAGCAGGGATATCCGCCTACTACAGGGGACTGGAAACACCATATATTTT. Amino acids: CASRDIRLLQGTGNTIYF.

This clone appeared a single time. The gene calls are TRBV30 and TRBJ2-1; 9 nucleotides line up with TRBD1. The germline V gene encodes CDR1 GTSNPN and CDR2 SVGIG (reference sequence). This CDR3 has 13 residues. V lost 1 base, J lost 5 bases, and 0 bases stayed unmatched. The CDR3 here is CAWSDRGHNEQFF. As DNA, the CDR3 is TGTGCCTGGAGTGACAGGGGGCACAATGAGCAGTTCTTC. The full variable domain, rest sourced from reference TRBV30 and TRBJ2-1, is SQTIHQWPATLVQPVGSPLSLECTVEGTSNPNLYWYRQAAGRGLQLLFYSVGIGQISSEVPQNLSASRPQDRQFILSSKKLLLSDSGFYLCAWSDRGHNEQFFGPGTRLTVL.

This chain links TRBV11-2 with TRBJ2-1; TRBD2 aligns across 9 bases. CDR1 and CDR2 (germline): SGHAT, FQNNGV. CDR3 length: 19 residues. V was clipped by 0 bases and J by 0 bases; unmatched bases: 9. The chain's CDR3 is CASSLDRAGGLSSYNEQFF. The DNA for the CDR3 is TGTGCCAGCAGCTTAGATCGAGCGGGGGGTCTCAGCTCCTACAATGAGCAGTTCTTC.

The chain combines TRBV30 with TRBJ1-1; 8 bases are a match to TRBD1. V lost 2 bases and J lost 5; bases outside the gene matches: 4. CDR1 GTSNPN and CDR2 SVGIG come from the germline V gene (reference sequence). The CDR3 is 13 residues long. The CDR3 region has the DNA TGTGCCTGGAGTCGGACAGGGAGTACTGAAGCTTTCTTT. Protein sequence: CAWSRTGSTEAFF.

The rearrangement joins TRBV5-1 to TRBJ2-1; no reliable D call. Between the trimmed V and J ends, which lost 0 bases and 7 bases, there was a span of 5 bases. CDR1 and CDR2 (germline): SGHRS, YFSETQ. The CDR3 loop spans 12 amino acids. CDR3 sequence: CASSLVENEQFF. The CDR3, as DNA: TGCGCCAGCAGCTTGGTAGAGAATGAGCAGTTCTTC.

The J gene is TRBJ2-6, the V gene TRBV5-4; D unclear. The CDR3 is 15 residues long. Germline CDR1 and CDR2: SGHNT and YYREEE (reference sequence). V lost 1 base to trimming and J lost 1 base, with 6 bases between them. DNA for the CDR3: TGTGCCAGCAGCTTGATGAGGTCTGGGGCCAACGTCCTGACTTTC. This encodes CASSLMRSGANVLTF.

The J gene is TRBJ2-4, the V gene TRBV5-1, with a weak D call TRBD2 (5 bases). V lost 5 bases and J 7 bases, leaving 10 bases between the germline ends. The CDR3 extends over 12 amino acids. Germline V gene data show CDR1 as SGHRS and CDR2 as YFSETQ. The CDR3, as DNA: TGCGCCAGCAGAGGTCCGGGGAACATTCAGTACTTC. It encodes CASRGPGNIQYF.

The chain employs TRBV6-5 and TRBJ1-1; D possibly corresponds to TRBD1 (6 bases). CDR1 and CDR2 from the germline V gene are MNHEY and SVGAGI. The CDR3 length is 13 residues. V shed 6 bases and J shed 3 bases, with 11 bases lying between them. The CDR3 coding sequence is TGTGCCAGCAGCCCCCAGGGGCACACTGAAGCTTTCTTT. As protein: CASSPQGHTEAFF.

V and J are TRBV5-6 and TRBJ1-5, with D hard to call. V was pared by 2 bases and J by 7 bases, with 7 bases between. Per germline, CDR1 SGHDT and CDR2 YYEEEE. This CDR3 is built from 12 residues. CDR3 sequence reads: CASSFYGQPQHF. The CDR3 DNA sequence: TGTGCCAGCAGCTTTTACGGGCAGCCCCAGCATTTT.

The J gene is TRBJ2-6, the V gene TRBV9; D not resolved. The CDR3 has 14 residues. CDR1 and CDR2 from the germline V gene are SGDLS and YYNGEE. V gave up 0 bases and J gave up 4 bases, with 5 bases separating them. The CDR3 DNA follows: TGTGCCAGCAGCGTAGTCGGGGGGGCCAACGTCCTGACTTTC. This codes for CASSVVGGANVLTF.

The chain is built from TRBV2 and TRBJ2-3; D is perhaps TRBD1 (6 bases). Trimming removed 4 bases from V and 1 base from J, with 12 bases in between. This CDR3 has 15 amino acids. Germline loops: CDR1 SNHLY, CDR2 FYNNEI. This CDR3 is CASSAARGGTDTQYF. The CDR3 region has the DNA TGTGCCAGCAGTGCTGCCAGGGGCGGCACAGATACGCAGTATTTT.

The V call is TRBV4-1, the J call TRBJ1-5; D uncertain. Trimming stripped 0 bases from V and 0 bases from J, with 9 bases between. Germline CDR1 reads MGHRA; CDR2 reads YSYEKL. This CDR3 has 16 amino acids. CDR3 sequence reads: CASSQDLSYSNQPQHF. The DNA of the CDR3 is TGCGCCAGCAGCCAAGATCTCAGTTATAGCAATCAGCCCCAGCATTTT.

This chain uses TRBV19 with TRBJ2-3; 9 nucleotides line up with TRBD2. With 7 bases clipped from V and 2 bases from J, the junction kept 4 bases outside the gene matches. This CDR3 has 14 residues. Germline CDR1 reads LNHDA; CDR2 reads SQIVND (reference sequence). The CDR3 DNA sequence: TGTGCCAGTACACAGCGGGGGGACACAGATACGCAGTATTTT. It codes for CASTQRGDTDTQYF.